Below, one T cell receptor beta chain is given with its context. This CDR3 spans 15 amino acids. The trim removed 3 bases at V and 8 bases at J, leaving 7 bases unmatched. Germline CDR1 reads LNHDA; CDR2 reads SQIVND (reference sequence). The data stem from a study of blood T cell repertoires in COVID-19. TCRdb's table, derived via immunoSEQ multiplex PCR, lists solely in-frame clones and lacks some. The table has approximately 300,000 clones, around 81% seen once. Sample: peripheral blood. The clonotype originates from a woman aged 50 to 65 with active or convalescent COVID-19. V usage is TRBV19 and J usage is TRBJ2-1; TRBD2 aligns across 10 bases. CDR3 residues: CASSIASGRTHEQFF. CDR3 sequence (DNA): TGTGCCAGTAGTATTGCTAGCGGGAGAACCCATGAGCAGTTCTTC.